This TCR beta chain emerged from a study of response to subunit inactivated influenza vaccine. From the RT-PCR reads, TCRdb called clonotypes with MiXCR, one entry per CDR3 protein. The sample comprises roughly 650,000 distinct CDR3 sequences, less than 15% of which are singletons, and 7.5% to 8% rests with the top ten. CDR3 size: 14 residues. Germline CDR1 MNHEY, CDR2 SVGEGT. With 7 bases removed from V and 2 bases from J, the gap between germline ends came to 11 bases. Study results and limitations: The study's authors posited that every seasonal influenza vaccination enlists few new T cells.

This clonotype was seen a handful of times. Its antigen remains unidentified. The rearrangement joins TRBV6-2 or TRBV6-3 to TRBJ2-2; D gene ambiguous. The receptor comes from a man aged 45-65 years who received an inactivated influenza vaccine. Source: PBMCs from blood, taken roughly 15 days before vaccination. DNA for the CDR3: TGTGCCAGCAAAAAACAAGACAACACCGGGGAGCTGTTTTTT. Translated: CASKKQDNTGELFF.